One and the same sample provided the 25 T cell receptor beta chains below, sequenced in a study of TIL therapy for anti-PD-1-resistant metastatic lung cancer. This sample's time point: pre-treatment sample, taken before nivolumab and TIL therapy. The tumor samples were excised metastases, mostly pleural nodules or supraclavicular lymph nodes. This was the immunoSEQ v3 assay. TCRdb's table, derived via immunoSEQ multiplex PCR, lists solely in-frame clones and lacks some. The data contain approximately 97,000 clones, about three fifths of them seen just once; the ten biggest clones take up roughly 9.8%. Here the sequenced sample was tumor tissue, taken at baseline. The source of these receptors is a person aged 25 to 79 with non-small cell lung cancer.

V is TRBV4-3 and J is TRBJ2-7, with D possibly matching TRBD1 (6 bases). Germline loops: CDR1 LGHNA, CDR2 YSLEER. The V end was cut by 0 bases, the J end by 5 bases, with 14 bases between. The CDR3 spans 15 residues. The CDR3 bases are TGCGCCAGCAGCCAAGATTGGACAGTACCTAACGAGCAGTACTTC. It codes for CASSQDWTVPNEQYF.

The chain links TRBV4-1 to TRBJ2-7, with 12 positions matching TRBD2. CDR1 MGHRA and CDR2 YSYEKL come from the germline V gene. The junction had 6 bases not matched to a gene; V was cut back by 2 bases and J by 4 bases. This CDR3 is 16 amino acids long. The CDR3 loop is CASSQLAGGPGYEQYF. Here the CDR3 DNA reads TGCGCCAGCAGCCAACTAGCGGGAGGGCCTGGTTACGAGCAGTACTTC.

V gene TRBV24-1 combines with J gene TRBJ2-2; 7 bases align to TRBD1. In germline, CDR1 is KGHDR, CDR2 SFDVKD. This CDR3 region has 15 residues. With 2 bases clipped from V and 5 bases from J, the junction kept 4 bases outside the gene matches. The CDR3 protein is CATSDSGGYTGELFF. The CDR3, as DNA: TGTGCCACCAGTGATTCAGGGGGTTATACCGGGGAGCTGTTTTTT.

This sequence joins TRBV27 and TRBJ2-6; D call uncertain. This CDR3 is 15 amino acids long. Germline loops: CDR1 MNHEY, CDR2 SMNVEV (reference sequence). V was trimmed by 2 bases and J by 0 bases, leaving 5 bases between them. CDR3 sequence: CASSLRASGANVLTF. DNA of the CDR3: TGTGCCAGCAGTTTACGGGCCTCTGGGGCCAACGTCCTGACTTTC.

The J gene is TRBJ1-1, the V gene TRBV5-1; D not certain. CDR1 and CDR2 from the germline V gene are SGHRS and YFSETQ. Trimming pared 0 bases from V and 2 bases from J, leaving 8 bases between. The CDR3 is made up of 14 amino acids. In nucleotides, the CDR3 is TGCGCCAGCAGCTTGGCCTTCAGAAACACTGAAGCTTTCTTT. Protein product: CASSLAFRNTEAFF.

The sample holds a few counts of this clone. The chain recombines TRBV18 with TRBJ1-3; D gene unclear. Trimming left V 3 bases short and J 0 bases short, with 9 bases between. Germline V CDR1 and CDR2: KGHSH, LQKENI. CDR3 size: 15 residues. The CDR3 DNA follows: TGTGCCAGCTCACCGATATCGGTCTCTGGAAACACCATATATTTT. Translated, it gives CASSPISVSGNTIYF.

This rearrangement joins TRBV28 to TRBJ2-7, with 7 bases fitting TRBD1. Germline CDR1 reads MDHEN; CDR2 reads SYDVKM. There are 13 residues in the CDR3. V shed 8 bases, J shed 5 bases, and the junction held 9 bases outside the gene matches. The CDR3 bases are TGTGCCAGCCTGGGGCCAGGGGGTCACGAGCAGTACTTC. As protein: CASLGPGGHEQYF.

This chain uses TRBV28 with TRBJ2-3; 14 bases fit TRBD2. The CDR3 extends over 14 amino acids. Germline V lookup: CDR1 MDHEN, CDR2 SYDVKM. The V gene end was trimmed by 6 bases and the J gene end by 8 bases; junction bases not matched to a gene: 4. CDR3 DNA: TGTGCCAGCAGGGGACTAGCGGGAGTTGGTACGCAGTATTTT. It specifies CASRGLAGVGTQYF.

The genes are TRBV7-9 and TRBJ2-3; 13 positions match TRBD2. Germline assignment: CDR1 SEHNR and CDR2 FQNEAQ (reference sequence). CDR3 length equals 16 residues. V lost 3 bases to trimming and J lost 5 bases; unmatched junction nucleotides: 5. The CDR3 DNA is TGTGCCAGCAGCTTTGGGACTAGCGGGAAGAAAGATACGCAGTATTTT. Translated: CASSFGTSGKKDTQYF.

The CDR3 spells CASSFDIYTDTQYF. CDR3 nucleotide sequence: TGTGCCAGCAGTTTCGACATTTACACAGATACGCAGTATTTT. J is TRBJ2-3 and V is TRBV6-2 or TRBV6-3; D gene ambiguous. Germline V CDR1 and CDR2: MNHEY, SVGEGT. With 4 bases removed from V and 2 bases from J, the gap between germline ends came to 10 bases. This CDR3 contains 14 residues.

This clone was seen once. V usage is TRBV14 and J usage is TRBJ1-4; 7 positions match TRBD1. Germline V CDR1 and CDR2: SGHDN, FVKESK. This CDR3 has 16 amino acids. Germline trimming cut 4 bases from V and 8 bases from J; bases unmatched to any gene: 13. The CDR3 reads CASSPGFFSRGEKLFF. CDR3 nucleotides: TGTGCCAGCAGCCCCGGGTTTTTCAGCAGGGGGGAAAAACTGTTTTTT.

The rearrangement joins TRBV6-6 to TRBJ2-3; TRBD2 might be the D (5 bases). The length of the CDR3 is 12 residues. Trimming shortened V by 7 bases and J by 1 base, and 6 bases separated the two germline ends. Germline assignment: CDR1 MNHNY and CDR2 SVGAGI (reference sequence). The chain's CDR3 is CASKEGTDTQYF. CDR3 nucleotides: TGTGCCAGCAAGGAGGGCACAGATACGCAGTATTTT.

V gene TRBV7-9 combines with J gene TRBJ1-1; 8 bases fit TRBD1. Trimming took 4 bases from V and 5 from J; bases not matched to a gene: 6. The CDR3 spans 14 residues. CDR1 is SEHNR and CDR2 is FQNEAQ in the germline V gene (reference sequence). The CDR3: CASSSGQGTTEAFF. The DNA for the CDR3 is TGTGCCAGCAGCTCCGGACAGGGTACGACTGAAGCTTTCTTT.

The sample holds a few counts of this clone. This chain connects TRBV11-2 to TRBJ1-1, with no clear D. CDR3 length: 13 amino acids. The V and J ends lost 1 base and 1 base respectively, with 4 bases between them. CDR1 and CDR2 (germline): SGHAT, FQNNGV. CDR3 coding DNA: TGTGCCAGCAGCTTAGCACGGAACACTGAAGCTTTCTTT. This encodes CASSLARNTEAFF. Together with reference TRBV11-2 and TRBJ1-1, the CDR3 gives the full variable domain: EAGVAQSPRYKIIEKRQSVAFWCNPISGHATLYWYQQILGQGPKLLIQFQNNGVVDDSQLPKDRFSAERLKGVDSTLKIQPAKLEDSAVYLCASSLARNTEAFFGQGTRLTVV.

This clone was detected only a few times. The rearrangement links TRBV15 to TRBJ2-5; D gene unclear. Trimming stripped 0 bases from V and 5 bases from J, with 7 bases between. This CDR3 comprises 13 residues. Germline assignment: CDR1 LNHNV and CDR2 YYDKDF (reference sequence). In DNA, the CDR3 is TGTGCCACCAGCAGAGATCTCATTGAGACCCAGTACTTC. Translated: CATSRDLIETQYF.

The V gene is TRBV19, the J gene TRBJ1-5; D ambiguous. This CDR3 is built from 15 residues. Trimming shortened V by 7 bases and J by 2 bases, and 15 bases separated the two germline ends. Germline values: CDR1 LNHDA, CDR2 SQIVND (reference sequence). Written as DNA, the CDR3 is TGTGCCAGTAAGGTCGTAGCACGGGGCAATCAGCCCCAGCATTTT. This translates into CASKVVARGNQPQHF.

The CDR3 region has the DNA TGTGCCAGCAGCTTAGATTCAGGTCTGGGCTACACCTTC. Its translation: CASSLDSGLGYTF. The chain combines TRBV11-3 with TRBJ1-2; D unresolved. The ends were cut back, 0 bases at V and 8 bases at J, with 10 bases in the middle. The CDR3 consists of 13 residues. CDR1 and CDR2 from the germline V gene are SGHNT and YENEEA.

This clone is a singleton in its sample. The chain combines TRBV27 with TRBJ2-3; TRBD1 might be the D (5 bases). Trimming took 3 bases from V and 2 from J, leaving 9 bases between them. The CDR3 is made up of 14 amino acids. Germline CDR1 reads MNHEY; CDR2 reads SMNVEV (reference sequence). The CDR3 sequence is CASSFNRFTDTQYF. DNA for the CDR3: TGTGCCAGCAGTTTTAACAGGTTCACAGATACGCAGTATTTT.

The table lists this clone with many counts. The chain couples TRBV6-6 to TRBJ1-5; D is uncertain. V gave up 2 bases and J gave up 3 bases, with 5 bases separating them. This CDR3 is built from 13 residues. Germline assignment: CDR1 MNHNY and CDR2 SVGAGI (reference sequence). CDR3 sequence: CASSYVDNQPQHF. The CDR3 DNA is TGTGCCAGCAGTTACGTGGACAATCAGCCCCAGCATTTT.

This sequence joins TRBV28 and TRBJ2-7; 12 bases line up with TRBD1. Germline trimming cut 7 bases from V and 9 bases from J; bases unmatched to any gene: 10. Germline values: CDR1 MDHEN, CDR2 SYDVKM. The CDR3 sequence is 14 residues long. The CDR3 spells CASTRDRGPQGQYF. DNA for the CDR3: TGTGCCAGCACTCGGGACAGGGGGCCCCAAGGGCAGTACTTC.

This clone was recorded only once. This sequence joins TRBV14 and TRBJ2-3, with D perhaps being TRBD1 or TRBD2 (6 bases each). V was shortened by 0 bases and J by 2 bases, with 15 bases between the two germline ends. Germline V gene data show CDR1 as SGHDN and CDR2 as FVKESK. The CDR3 extends over 17 amino acids. The CDR3 spells CASSQDQSGALTDTQYF. The CDR3 DNA sequence: TGTGCCAGCAGCCAAGATCAATCGGGGGCACTCACAGATACGCAGTATTTT.

A few counts support this clone. CDR3 sequence: CASREGHPQYF. The CDR3 DNA is TGTGCCAGCAGAGAGGGGCACCCGCAGTATTTT. This chain joins TRBV2 and TRBJ2-3; perhaps D is TRBD1 or TRBD2 (5 bases each). Germline V gene lookup returns CDR1 SNHLY and CDR2 FYNNEI. CDR3 length: 11 residues. Trimming took off 6 bases at V and 10 bases at J, with 11 bases between the two ends.

This clone was counted only a few times. The rearrangement joins TRBV5-1 to TRBJ2-3, with D perhaps TRBD2 (6 bases). Germline lookup yields CDR1 SGHRS and CDR2 YFSETQ. Deletions cut 2 bases from V and 5 bases from J, with 12 bases between. CDR3 length: 14 residues. This chain's CDR3 is CASSFGLGGDTQYF. DNA of the CDR3: TGCGCCAGCAGCTTCGGCCTCGGGGGAGATACGCAGTATTTT.

The chain has TRBV7-2 and TRBJ2-3; D possibly uses TRBD1 or TRBD2 (6 bases each). Germline CDR1 SGHTA, CDR2 FQGNSA. With 5 bases removed from V and 0 bases from J, the gap between germline ends came to 12 bases. This CDR3 has 15 amino acids. Written as DNA, the CDR3 is TGTGCCAGCAGCCCTACAGGGACTAGCACAGATACGCAGTATTTT. Translation gives CASSPTGTSTDTQYF.

V and J are TRBV4-1 and TRBJ2-3; perhaps TRBD1 as D (5 bases). The CDR3 is made up of 15 amino acids. The V gene lost 2 bases and the J gene lost 2 bases, with 11 bases spanning the gap. The V gene's germline CDR1 is MGHRA and CDR2 YSYEKL. The CDR3 protein is CASSQWTRSTDTQYF. The CDR3, as DNA: TGCGCCAGCAGCCAATGGACACGTTCCACAGATACGCAGTATTTT.